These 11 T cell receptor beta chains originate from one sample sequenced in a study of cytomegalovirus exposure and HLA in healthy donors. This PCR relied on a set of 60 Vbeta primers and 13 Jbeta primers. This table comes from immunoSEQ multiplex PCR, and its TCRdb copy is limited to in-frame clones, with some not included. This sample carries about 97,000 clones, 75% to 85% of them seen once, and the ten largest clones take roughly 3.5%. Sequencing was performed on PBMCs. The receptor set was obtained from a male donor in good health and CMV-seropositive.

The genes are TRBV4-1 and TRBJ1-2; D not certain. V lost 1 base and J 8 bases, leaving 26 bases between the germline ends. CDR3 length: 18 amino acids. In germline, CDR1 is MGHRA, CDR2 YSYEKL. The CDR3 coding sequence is TGCGCCAGCAGCCAAGTAGTAACGCCCGGGATGAGCTATTGGGGCTACACCTTC. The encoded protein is CASSQVVTPGMSYWGYTF.

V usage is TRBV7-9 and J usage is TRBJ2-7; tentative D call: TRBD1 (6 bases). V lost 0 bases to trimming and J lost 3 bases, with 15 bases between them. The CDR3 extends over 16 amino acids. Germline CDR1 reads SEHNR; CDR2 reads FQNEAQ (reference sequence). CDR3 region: CASSLAHPGDGYEQYF. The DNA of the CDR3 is TGTGCCAGCAGCTTAGCGCACCCAGGGGACGGCTACGAGCAGTACTTC.

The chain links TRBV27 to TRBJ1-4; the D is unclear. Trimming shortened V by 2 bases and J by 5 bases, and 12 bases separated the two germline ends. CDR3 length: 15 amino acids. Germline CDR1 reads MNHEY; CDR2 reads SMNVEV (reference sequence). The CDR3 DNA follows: TGTGCCAGCAGTTTAAGCCCCCGCCCCAATGAAAAACTGTTTTTT. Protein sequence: CASSLSPRPNEKLFF. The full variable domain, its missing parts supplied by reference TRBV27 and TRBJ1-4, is EAQVTQNPRYLITVTGKKLTVTCSQNMNHEYMSWYRQDPGLGLRQIYYSMNVEVTDKGDVPEGYKVSRKEKRNFPLILESPSPNQTSLYFCASSLSPRPNEKLFFGSGTQLSVL.

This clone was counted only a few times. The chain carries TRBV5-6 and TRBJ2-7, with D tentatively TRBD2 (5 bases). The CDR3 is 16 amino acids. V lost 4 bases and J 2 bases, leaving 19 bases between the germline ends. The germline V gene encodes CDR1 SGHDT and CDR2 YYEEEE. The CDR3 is CASSAREHSSTYEQYF. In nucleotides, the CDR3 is TGTGCCAGCAGCGCCCGGGAACACTCCTCCACCTACGAGCAGTACTTC.

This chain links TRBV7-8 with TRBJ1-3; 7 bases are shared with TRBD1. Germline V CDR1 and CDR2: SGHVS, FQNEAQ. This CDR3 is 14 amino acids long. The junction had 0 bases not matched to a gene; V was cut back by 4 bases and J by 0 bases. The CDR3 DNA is TGTGCCAGCAGCTACAGGGGCTCTGGAAACACCATATATTTT. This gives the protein CASSYRGSGNTIYF.

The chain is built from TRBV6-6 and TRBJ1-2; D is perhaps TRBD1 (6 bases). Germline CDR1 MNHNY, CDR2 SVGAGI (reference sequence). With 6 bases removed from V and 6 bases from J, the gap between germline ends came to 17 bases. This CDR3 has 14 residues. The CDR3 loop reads CASSYLGGSDGYTF. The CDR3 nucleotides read TGTGCCAGCAGCTACCTTGGGGGCTCAGATGGCTACACCTTC.

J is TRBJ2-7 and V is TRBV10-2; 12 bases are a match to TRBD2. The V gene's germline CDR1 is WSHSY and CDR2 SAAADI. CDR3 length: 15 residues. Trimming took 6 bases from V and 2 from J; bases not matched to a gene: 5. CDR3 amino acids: CASSQTSGGPYEQYF. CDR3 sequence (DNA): TGCGCCAGCAGCCAAACTAGCGGGGGGCCCTACGAGCAGTACTTC.

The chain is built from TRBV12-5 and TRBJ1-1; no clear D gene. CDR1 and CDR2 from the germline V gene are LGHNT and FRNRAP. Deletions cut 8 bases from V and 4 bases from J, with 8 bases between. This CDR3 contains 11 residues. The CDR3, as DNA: TGTGCTAGTCGGGAGTTCACTGAAGCTTTCTTT. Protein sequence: CASREFTEAFF.

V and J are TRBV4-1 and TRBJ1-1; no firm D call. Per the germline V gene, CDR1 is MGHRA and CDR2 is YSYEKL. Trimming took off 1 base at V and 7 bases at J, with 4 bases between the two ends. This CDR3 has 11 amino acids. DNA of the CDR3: TGCGCCAGCAGCCAAGGCAGTGAAGCTTTCTTT. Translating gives CASSQGSEAFF.

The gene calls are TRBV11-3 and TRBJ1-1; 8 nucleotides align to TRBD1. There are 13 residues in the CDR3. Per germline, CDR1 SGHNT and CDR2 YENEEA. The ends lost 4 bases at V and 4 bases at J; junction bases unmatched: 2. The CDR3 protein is CASSSTGVTEAFF. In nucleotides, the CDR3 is TGTGCCAGCAGCTCGACAGGGGTCACTGAAGCTTTCTTT. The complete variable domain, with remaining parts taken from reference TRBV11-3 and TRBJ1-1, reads EAGVVQSPRYKIIEKKQPVAFWCNPISGHNTLYWYLQNLGQGPELLIRYENEEAVDDSQLPKDRFSAERLKGVDSTLKIQPAELGDSAVYLCASSSTGVTEAFFGQGTRLTVV.

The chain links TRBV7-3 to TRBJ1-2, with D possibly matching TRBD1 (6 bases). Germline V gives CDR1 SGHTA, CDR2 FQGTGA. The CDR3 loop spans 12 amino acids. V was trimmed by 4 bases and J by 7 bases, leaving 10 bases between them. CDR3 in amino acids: CASSSGGGGYTF. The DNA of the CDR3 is TGTGCCAGCAGCTCGGGGGGCGGTGGCTACACCTTC.